This T cell receptor (beta chain) was sequenced for a study of blood T cell repertoires in COVID-19. Overall study: From T cells, B-cell-depleted T cells, or PBMCs came the material, which was cDNA or gDNA.

The CDR3 runs to 15 residues. Looked up from germline, CDR1 is LGHNA and CDR2 is YNFKEQ. V was pared by 0 bases and J by 1 base, with 10 bases between. Assay: immunoSEQ multiplex PCR; the TCRdb copy retains only in-frame clones and omits some. This table has a few hundred thousand clones, 89% appearing once. The chain uses TRBV4-2 and TRBJ2-7, with D possibly matching TRBD2 (5 bases). The specimen was peripheral blood. This receptor was obtained from a woman aged 25-40 years with COVID-19, enrolled during active disease. CDR3 loop: CASSQDPAGSYEQYF. In nucleotides, the CDR3 is TGTGCCAGCAGCCAAGATCCGGCGGGTTCCTACGAGCAGTACTTC.